The rows below give T cell receptor beta chains drawn from one sample of a study of cytomegalovirus exposure and HLA in healthy donors. Method: immunoSEQ multiplex PCR; TCRdb's copy keeps in-frame clones and lacks some. Across about 52,000 clones, the top ten clones capture more than 9.5% of the sample. The sample was PBMCs. The receptors were gathered from a woman aged 50 to 60 in good health and CMV-seropositive. The CDR3 runs from the conserved cysteine through the conserved F or W. The D gene is left open where the match is weak.

CDR3aa,CDR3nt,j_gene,v_gene,d_gene
CASSGTSSGNTIYF,TGTGCCAGCAGCGGGACATCCTCTGGAAACACCATATATTTT,TRBJ1-3,TRBV25-1,NA
CASSEVDSYGYTF,TGTGCCAGCAGTGAGGTGGACAGCTATGGCTACACCTTC,TRBJ1-2,TRBV25-1,NA
CASSSTGSSYEQYF,TGTGCCAGTTCCTCTACAGGGAGCTCCTACGAGCAGTACTTC,TRBJ2-7,TRBV7-2,NA
CASSTTGDYGYTF,TGTGCCAGCAGCACCACGGGGGACTATGGCTACACCTTC,TRBJ1-2,TRBV28,NA
CASSETSGSNEQFF,TGCGCCAGCAGTGAGACTAGCGGGAGCAATGAGCAGTTCTTC,TRBJ2-1,TRBV10-1,TRBD2
CASSIPSTSGRYEQYF,TGTGCCAGTAGTATCCCTTCGACTAGCGGGCGTTACGAGCAGTACTTC,TRBJ2-7,TRBV19,TRBD2
CASSRRRLAGRVETQYF,TGTGCCAGCAGTCGCAGAAGACTAGCGGGACGGGTGGAGACCCAGTACTTC,TRBJ2-5,TRBV28,TRBD2
CASRGLLTGELFF,TGTGCCAGCAGGGGACTCCTCACCGGGGAGCTGTTTTTT,TRBJ2-2,TRBV2,NA
CASSGQGYTEAFF,TGTGCCAGCAGCGGACAGGGTTACACTGAAGCTTTCTTT,TRBJ1-1,TRBV2,TRBD1
CASSYRNRGDEQYF,TGTGCCAGCAGTTATCGAAACAGGGGGGACGAGCAGTACTTC,TRBJ2-7,TRBV6-5,TRBD1
CASSQIQGTEAFF,TGTGCCAGCAGCCAGATCCAGGGGACTGAAGCTTTCTTT,TRBJ1-1,TRBV7-3,NA
CASGARDRAQETQYF,TGTGCTAGTGGTGCCCGGGACAGGGCACAAGAGACCCAGTACTTC,TRBJ2-5,TRBV12-5,TRBD1
CAISESGEGGLAAYEQYF,TGTGCCATCAGTGAGTCGGGTGAGGGTGGACTAGCAGCCTACGAGCAGTACTTC,TRBJ2-7,TRBV10-3,TRBD2
CASSRGTSGVGEQFF,TGTGCCAGCAGCCGAGGGACTAGCGGGGTAGGAGAGCAGTTCTTC,TRBJ2-1,TRBV6-5,TRBD2
CASSLGARGQETQYF,TGTGCCAGCAGCTTAGGAGCGCGGGGCCAAGAGACCCAGTACTTC,TRBJ2-5,TRBV7-6,NA
CASSLASGKGNEQFF,TGTGCCAGCAGCTTAGCTAGCGGGAAGGGGAATGAGCAGTTCTTC,TRBJ2-1,TRBV7-9,TRBD2